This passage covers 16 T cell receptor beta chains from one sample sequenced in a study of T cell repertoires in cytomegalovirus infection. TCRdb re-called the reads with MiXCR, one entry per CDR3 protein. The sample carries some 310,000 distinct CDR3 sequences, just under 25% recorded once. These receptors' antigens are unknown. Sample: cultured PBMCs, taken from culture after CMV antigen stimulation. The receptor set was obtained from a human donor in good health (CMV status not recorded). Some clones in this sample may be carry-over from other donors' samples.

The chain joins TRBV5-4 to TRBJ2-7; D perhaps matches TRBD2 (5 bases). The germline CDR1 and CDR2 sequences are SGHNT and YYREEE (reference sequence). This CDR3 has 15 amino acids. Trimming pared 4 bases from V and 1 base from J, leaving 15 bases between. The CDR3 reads CASSIPAGESYEQYF. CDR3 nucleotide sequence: TGTGCCAGCAGCATACCGGCGGGCGAATCCTACGAGCAGTACTTC.

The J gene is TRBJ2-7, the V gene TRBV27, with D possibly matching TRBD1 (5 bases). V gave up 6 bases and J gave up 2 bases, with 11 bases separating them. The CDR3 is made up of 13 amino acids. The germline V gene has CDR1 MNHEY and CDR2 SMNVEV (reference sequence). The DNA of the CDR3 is TGTGCCAGCAGGGCAGGGAACGCCTACGAGCAGTACGTC. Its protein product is CASRAGNAYEQYV.

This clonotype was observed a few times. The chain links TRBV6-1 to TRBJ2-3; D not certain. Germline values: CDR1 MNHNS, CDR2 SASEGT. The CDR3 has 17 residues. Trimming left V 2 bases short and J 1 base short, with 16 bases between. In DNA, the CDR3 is TGTGCCAGCAGTGAACCGTCCCCACCAGTAGGCACAGATACGCAGTATTTT. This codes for CASSEPSPPVGTDTQYF.

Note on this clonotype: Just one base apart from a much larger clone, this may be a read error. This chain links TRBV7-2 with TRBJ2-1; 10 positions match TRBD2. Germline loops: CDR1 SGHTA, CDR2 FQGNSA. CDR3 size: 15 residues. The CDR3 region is CASSLTSGDYNKQFF. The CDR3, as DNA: TGTGCCAGCAGCCTAACTAGCGGGGACTACAATAAGCAGTTCTTC. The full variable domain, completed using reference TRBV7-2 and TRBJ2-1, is GAGVSQSPSNKVTEKGKDVELRCDPISGHTALYWYRQSLGQGLEFLIYFQGNSAPDKSGLPSDRFSAERTGGSVSTLTIQRTQQEDSAVYLCASSLTSGDYNKQFFGPGTRLTVL.

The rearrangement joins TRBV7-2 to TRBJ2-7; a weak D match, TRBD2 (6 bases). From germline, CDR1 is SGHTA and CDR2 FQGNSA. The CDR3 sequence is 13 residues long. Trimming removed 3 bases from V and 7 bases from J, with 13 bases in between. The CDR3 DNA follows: TGTGCCAGCAGCTTGGCGCGGGATTGGGAGCAGTACGTC. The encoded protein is CASSLARDWEQYV.

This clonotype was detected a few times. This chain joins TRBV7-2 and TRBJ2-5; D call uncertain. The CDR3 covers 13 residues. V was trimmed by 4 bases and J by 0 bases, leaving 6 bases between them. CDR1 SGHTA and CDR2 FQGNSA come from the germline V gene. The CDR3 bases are TGTGCCAGCAGCTCCATGTACCAAGAGACCCAGTACTTC. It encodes CASSSMYQETQYF.

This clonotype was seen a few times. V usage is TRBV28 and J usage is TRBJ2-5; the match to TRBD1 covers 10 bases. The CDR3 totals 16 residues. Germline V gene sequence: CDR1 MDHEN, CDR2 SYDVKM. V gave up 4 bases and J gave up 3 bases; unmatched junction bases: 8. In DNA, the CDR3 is TGTGCCAGCAGTTCGACAGGGGGCGCGTCCGAAGAGACCCAGTACTTC. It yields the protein CASSSTGGASEETQYF. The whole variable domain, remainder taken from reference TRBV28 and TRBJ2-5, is DVKVTQSSRYLVKRTGEKVFLECVQDMDHENMFWYRQDPGLGLRLIYFSYDVKMKEKGDIPEGYSVSREKKERFSLILESASTNQTSMYLCASSSTGGASEETQYFGPGTRLLVL.

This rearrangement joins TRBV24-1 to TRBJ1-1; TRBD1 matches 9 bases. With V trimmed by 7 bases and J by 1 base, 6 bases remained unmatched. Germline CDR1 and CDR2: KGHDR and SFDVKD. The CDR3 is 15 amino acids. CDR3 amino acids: CATRGKQGANTEAFF. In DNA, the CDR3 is TGTGCCACCAGGGGTAAACAGGGGGCGAACACTGAAGCTTTCTTT.

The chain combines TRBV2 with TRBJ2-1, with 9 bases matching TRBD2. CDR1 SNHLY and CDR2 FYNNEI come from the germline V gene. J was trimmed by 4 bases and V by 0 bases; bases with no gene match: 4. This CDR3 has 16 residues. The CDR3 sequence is CASSEASGGFYNEQFF. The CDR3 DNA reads TGTGCCAGCAGTGAAGCCAGCGGGGGGTTTTACAATGAGCAGTTCTTC.

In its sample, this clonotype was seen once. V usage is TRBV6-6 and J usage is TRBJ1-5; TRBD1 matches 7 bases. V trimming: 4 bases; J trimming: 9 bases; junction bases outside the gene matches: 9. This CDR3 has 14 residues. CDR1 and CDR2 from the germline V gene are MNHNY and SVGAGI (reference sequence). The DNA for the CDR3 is TGTGCCAGCAGTTCAACAGGGGACCCTGGGCCCCAGCATTTT. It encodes CASSSTGDPGPQHF.

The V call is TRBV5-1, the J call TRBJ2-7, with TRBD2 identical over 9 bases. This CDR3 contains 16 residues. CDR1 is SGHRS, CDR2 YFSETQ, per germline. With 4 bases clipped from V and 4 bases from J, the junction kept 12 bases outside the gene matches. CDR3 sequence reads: CASSPTWTSDLYEQYF. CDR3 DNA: TGCGCCAGCAGCCCGACCTGGACTAGCGACTTGTACGAGCAGTACTTC.

The DNA for the CDR3 is TGTGCCAGCAGAACCGGGACAGGGTCCTCCTACGAGCAGTACTTC. This gives the protein CASRTGTGSSYEQYF. J is TRBJ2-7 and V is TRBV6-2 or TRBV6-3; 9 nucleotides align to TRBD1. The V and J ends lost 6 bases and 0 bases, in that order; junction bases with no gene match: 6. CDR3 size: 15 residues. Germline V CDR1 and CDR2: MNHEY, SVGEGT.

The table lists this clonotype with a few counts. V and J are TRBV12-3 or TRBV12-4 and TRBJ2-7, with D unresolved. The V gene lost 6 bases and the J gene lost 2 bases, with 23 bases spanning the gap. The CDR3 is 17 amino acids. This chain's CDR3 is CASSLSAGRGKTYEQYF. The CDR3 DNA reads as TGTGCCAGCAGCCTAAGCGCTGGACGAGGAAAGACCTACGAGCAGTACTTC.

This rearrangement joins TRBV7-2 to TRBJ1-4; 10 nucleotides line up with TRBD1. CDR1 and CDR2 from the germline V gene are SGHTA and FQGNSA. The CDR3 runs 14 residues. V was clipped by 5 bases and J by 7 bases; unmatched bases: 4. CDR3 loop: CASSQGQGFEKLFF. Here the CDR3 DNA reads TGTGCCAGCAGCCAGGGACAGGGGTTTGAAAAACTGTTTTTT.

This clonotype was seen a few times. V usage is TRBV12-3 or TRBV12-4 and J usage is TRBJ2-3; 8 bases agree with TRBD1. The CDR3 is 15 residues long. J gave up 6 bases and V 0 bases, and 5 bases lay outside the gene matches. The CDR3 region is CASSLAAGGSDTQYF. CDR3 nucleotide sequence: TGTGCCAGCAGTTTAGCGGCAGGGGGCTCGGATACGCAGTATTTT.

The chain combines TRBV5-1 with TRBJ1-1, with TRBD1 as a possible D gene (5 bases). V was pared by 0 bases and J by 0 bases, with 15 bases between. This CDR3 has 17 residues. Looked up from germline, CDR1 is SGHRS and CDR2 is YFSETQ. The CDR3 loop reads CASSLALAGTMNTEAFF. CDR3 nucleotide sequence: TGCGCCAGCAGCTTGGCCTTGGCAGGGACGATGAACACTGAAGCTTTCTTT.